The sequence of this T cell receptor beta chain was determined in a study of T cell repertoires in cytomegalovirus infection. A single record per CDR3 protein comes from TCRdb applying MiXCR to the reads. The sample includes hundreds of thousands of distinct CDR3 sequences, around a third of them seen just once. Concerning this clonotype: What it binds is not known.

CDR1 and CDR2 (germline): SGHNT, YYREEE (reference sequence). The CDR3 runs 15 residues. Trimming took 4 bases from V and 6 from J; bases not matched to a gene: 8. This rearrangement joins TRBV5-4 to TRBJ1-4, with TRBD1 identical over 8 bases. The sample here was cultured PBMCs, taken from culture after CMV antigen stimulation. This TCR came from a human donor in good health (CMV status not recorded). Some clones in this sample may be carry-over from other donors' samples. The CDR3 DNA follows: TGTGCCAGCAGCCCTTTCAGGGGGCAAGATGAAAAACTGTTTTTT. Translation gives CASSPFRGQDEKLFF.